A selection of T cell receptor beta chains follows, all from one sample in a study of T-cell memory formation after mild COVID-19. TCRdb re-analysed the 5' RACE reads in MiXCR, keeping a single row per CDR3 protein. The data contain approximately 300,000 distinct CDR3 sequences, roughly a fifth of them singletons. The specimen sequenced was PBMCs or a T cell subset sorted from them (not recorded which). Receptor source: a man aged 18-30 years who had mild COVID-19 (a few samples of this study predate the infection). Cell type and time point are not known. Both conserved end residues are part of each CDR3. A D gene is named only where the DNA matches it firmly. The size of a clone is reported for some rows only, either as once, few or many, or as a class for expanded clones.

CDR3 DNA: TGTGCCAGCAGCCGCCACTTGGGCGGGGGGGGTGAGACCCAGTACTTC
CDR3 protein: CASSRHLGGGGETQYF
clone size: .
V gene: TRBV7-8
D gene: TRBD2
J gene: TRBJ2-5

CDR3 DNA: TGTGCCAGCAGGTACCAAAAAGCGGGGACACTAGAAGGCACAGATACGCAGTATTTT
CDR3 protein: CASRYQKAGTLEGTDTQYF
clone size: .
V gene: TRBV7-9
D gene: .
J gene: TRBJ2-3

CDR3 DNA: TGTGCCAGCACCCTGGGGGAGCGGGGGGCCACAGATACGCAGTATTTT
CDR3 protein: CASTLGERGATDTQYF
clone size: many
V gene: TRBV5-6
D gene: TRBD2
J gene: TRBJ2-3

CDR3 DNA: TGTGCCACCAGCAGAGAACCCCAGGGGGGGGATATCACAGATACGCAGTATTTT
CDR3 protein: CATSREPQGGDITDTQYF
clone size: few
V gene: TRBV15
D gene: .
J gene: TRBJ2-3

CDR3 DNA: TGTGCCAGCAGCCAAATGGCTAGCGGGGTGGATACGCAGTATTTT
CDR3 protein: CASSQMASGVDTQYF
clone size: .
V gene: TRBV3-1
D gene: TRBD2
J gene: TRBJ2-3

CDR3 DNA: TGTGCCAGCAGCTCCTCCTACTCCCCCTCGACAGACGAGCAGTACTTC
CDR3 protein: CASSSSYSPSTDEQYF
clone size: .
V gene: TRBV7-3
D gene: .
J gene: TRBJ2-7

CDR3 DNA: TGTGCCATCAGCGTCCGTGACGGAGATACGCAGTATTTT
CDR3 protein: CAISVRDGDTQYF
clone size: .
V gene: TRBV10-3
D gene: .
J gene: TRBJ2-3

CDR3 DNA: TGCGCCAGCAGCCAGACGTGGGGTAATTCACCCCTCCACTTT
CDR3 protein: CASSQTWGNSPLHF
clone size: few
V gene: TRBV5-1
D gene: .
J gene: TRBJ1-6

CDR3 DNA: TGTGCCACCCACCTAGGACAGACAGATACGCAGTATTTT
CDR3 protein: CATHLGQTDTQYF
clone size: .
V gene: TRBV28
D gene: .
J gene: TRBJ2-3

CDR3 DNA: TGCAGTGCTAGAGCAGGAGTGAACACTGAAGCTTTCTTT
CDR3 protein: CSARAGVNTEAFF
clone size: .
V gene: TRBV20-1
D gene: .
J gene: TRBJ1-1

CDR3 DNA: TGTGCCAGCAGCAGGGCAAATCAGCCCCAGCATTTT
CDR3 protein: CASSRANQPQHF
clone size: many
V gene: TRBV6-6
D gene: .
J gene: TRBJ1-5

CDR3 DNA: TGTGCCAGCAGCGGAGATTACACGCAGTATTTT
CDR3 protein: CASSGDYTQYF
clone size: .
V gene: TRBV11-2
D gene: .
J gene: TRBJ2-3

CDR3 DNA: TGTGCCAGCAGCTTATTGCGCACAGATACGCAGTATTTT
CDR3 protein: CASSLLRTDTQYF
clone size: many
V gene: TRBV7-9
D gene: .
J gene: TRBJ2-3

CDR3 DNA: TGCGCCAGCCGCCCCGGACAGGGTGACAAAAACATTCAGTACTTC
CDR3 protein: CASRPGQGDKNIQYF
clone size: few
V gene: TRBV5-1
D gene: TRBD1
J gene: TRBJ2-4

CDR3 DNA: TGTGCCAGCAGTTACTCGCTCGCGGTTAACACTGAAGCTTTCTTT
CDR3 protein: CASSYSLAVNTEAFF
clone size: .
V gene: TRBV6-5
D gene: .
J gene: TRBJ1-1

CDR3 DNA: TGTGCCAGCAGTTTCGAGGGGTTGGAGCAGTACTTC
CDR3 protein: CASSFEGLEQYF
clone size: .
V gene: TRBV12-3/TRBV12-4
D gene: .
J gene: TRBJ2-7

CDR3 DNA: TGCGCCAGCAGCCAAGATAACGGTGTGAATTCACCCCTCCACTTT
CDR3 protein: CASSQDNGVNSPLHF
clone size: few
V gene: TRBV4-3
D gene: .
J gene: TRBJ1-6

CDR3 DNA: TGCAGCGGAACCCTCAGGGAAGAAGAGACCCAGTACTTC
CDR3 protein: CSGTLREEETQYF
clone size: .
V gene: TRBV29-1
D gene: .
J gene: TRBJ2-5

CDR3 DNA: TGTGCCAGCAGCCTGGGACAGATCGGCAATTCACCCCTCCACTTT
CDR3 protein: CASSLGQIGNSPLHF
clone size: few
V gene: TRBV7-2
D gene: TRBD1
J gene: TRBJ1-6

CDR3 DNA: TGCAGTGCTCACAAGTCGACTAGACAAGAGTCCCAGTACTTC
CDR3 protein: CSAHKSTRQESQYF
clone size: few
V gene: TRBV20-1
D gene: .
J gene: TRBJ2-5

CDR3 DNA: TGCGCCAGCAGCTCGGCAAGTCGGGGGGATTCACCCCTCCACTTT
CDR3 protein: CASSSASRGDSPLHF
clone size: .
V gene: TRBV5-1
D gene: .
J gene: TRBJ1-6

CDR3 DNA: TGTGCCAGCAGTGAAATCAGGACTAGCGGGGAAGAGACCCAGTACTTC
CDR3 protein: CASSEIRTSGEETQYF
clone size: .
V gene: TRBV6-1
D gene: TRBD2
J gene: TRBJ2-5

CDR3 DNA: TGCAGTGCTAGAGGCGTGGGCGGCTACACCTTC
CDR3 protein: CSARGVGGYTF
clone size: .
V gene: TRBV20-1
D gene: .
J gene: TRBJ1-2

CDR3 DNA: TGTGCCAGCAGTTACCTTCCCCACACAGGGCAAGAGACCCAGTACTTC
CDR3 protein: CASSYLPHTGQETQYF
clone size: few
V gene: TRBV6-1
D gene: .
J gene: TRBJ2-5

CDR3 DNA: TGCGCCAGCAGCCCCAGACCAGAACCTAACACCGGGGAGCTGTTTTTT
CDR3 protein: CASSPRPEPNTGELFF
clone size: .
V gene: TRBV4-3
D gene: .
J gene: TRBJ2-2

CDR3 DNA: TGTGCCAGCAGTTCAACAGGGGGTCAAGAGACCCAGTACTTC
CDR3 protein: CASSSTGGQETQYF
clone size: .
V gene: TRBV12-3/TRBV12-4
D gene: TRBD1
J gene: TRBJ2-5

CDR3 DNA: TGTGCCAGCAGTCTCAGAGACCATGAAGCTTTCTTT
CDR3 protein: CASSLRDHEAFF
clone size: .
V gene: TRBV6-5
D gene: .
J gene: TRBJ1-1

CDR3 DNA: TGTGCCAGCAACCGCGGGGGGGACACCGGGGAGCTGTTTTTT
CDR3 protein: CASNRGGDTGELFF
clone size: .
V gene: TRBV6-2/TRBV6-3
D gene: TRBD2
J gene: TRBJ2-2

CDR3 DNA: TGTGCCAGCAGCTTGGAAGGGAGAGGGGCCAAAAACATTCAGTACTTC
CDR3 protein: CASSLEGRGAKNIQYF
clone size: few
V gene: TRBV5-4
D gene: .
J gene: TRBJ2-4

CDR3 DNA: TGTGCCATCAGTGACGGGGGTGTGAACACTGAAGCTTTCTTT
CDR3 protein: CAISDGGVNTEAFF
clone size: .
V gene: TRBV10-3
D gene: .
J gene: TRBJ1-1

CDR3 DNA: TGTGCCAGCAGCGTTGGGACAACTTCACGGGCTAACTATGGCTACACCTTC
CDR3 protein: CASSVGTTSRANYGYTF
clone size: many
V gene: TRBV7-2
D gene: .
J gene: TRBJ1-2

CDR3 DNA: TGCAGTGCTAGCGGGGGGGTTTACAATGAGCAGTTCTTC
CDR3 protein: CSASGGVYNEQFF
clone size: .
V gene: TRBV20-1
D gene: TRBD2
J gene: TRBJ2-1

CDR3 DNA: TGCGCCAGCAGCTTCACAGGGTCGGGGGAGCAGTTCTTC
CDR3 protein: CASSFTGSGEQFF
clone size: .
V gene: TRBV5-1
D gene: .
J gene: TRBJ2-1

CDR3 DNA: TGTGCCAGTCGACCGGGACAGGGGTACTCACCCCTCCACTTT
CDR3 protein: CASRPGQGYSPLHF
clone size: many
V gene: TRBV12-3/TRBV12-4
D gene: TRBD1
J gene: TRBJ1-6

CDR3 DNA: TGCAGTGCTAGATCCCGGGACAGGGGTAATCCGATCACCGGGGAGCTGTTTTTT
CDR3 protein: CSARSRDRGNPITGELFF
clone size: few
V gene: TRBV20-1
D gene: TRBD1
J gene: TRBJ2-2

CDR3 DNA: TGTGCCACCAAGTCCCCGAACACCGGGGAGCTGTTTTTT
CDR3 protein: CATKSPNTGELFF
clone size: once
V gene: TRBV24-1
D gene: .
J gene: TRBJ2-2

CDR3 DNA: TGTGCCAGCAGCCAAGACGGGGGGCTTTCACCCCTCCACTTT
CDR3 protein: CASSQDGGLSPLHF
clone size: few
V gene: TRBV3-1
D gene: .
J gene: TRBJ1-6

CDR3 DNA: TGTGCCAGCAGTGGAGGGTACAATGAGCAGTTCTTC
CDR3 protein: CASSGGYNEQFF
clone size: .
V gene: TRBV25-1
D gene: .
J gene: TRBJ2-1